This TCR beta chain was retrieved from a study of blood T cell repertoires in COVID-19. The wider study: Samples came from the United States, Italy and Spain, spanning acute and convalescent COVID-19. PBMCs, B-cell-depleted T cells, or T cells were the source of the cDNA or gDNA that made up the material.

CDR1 is SGHAT and CDR2 is FQNNGV in the germline V gene. The ends lost 1 base at V and 4 bases at J; junction bases unmatched: 4. The length of the CDR3 is 17 residues. Original methodology: Reference gene primer amplification yielded estimated nucleated cell counts. Libraries were prepared by immunoSEQ multiplex PCR; TCRdb keeps only in-frame clonotypes and omits some of them. V, J and clone size derive from that table, while D and trimming were established from the DNA sequence. The data contain hundreds of thousands of clones, around 90% of them singletons. The sequenced sample consisted of peripheral blood. V is TRBV11-2 and J is TRBJ2-1; the match to TRBD2 covers 13 bases. The origin of this receptor is a man aged 60-69 years who had recovered from COVID-19. The CDR3 region is CASSLAPGLAGYNEQFF. CDR3 DNA sequence: TGTGCCAGCAGCTTAGCCCCGGGACTAGCGGGGTACAATGAGCAGTTCTTC.